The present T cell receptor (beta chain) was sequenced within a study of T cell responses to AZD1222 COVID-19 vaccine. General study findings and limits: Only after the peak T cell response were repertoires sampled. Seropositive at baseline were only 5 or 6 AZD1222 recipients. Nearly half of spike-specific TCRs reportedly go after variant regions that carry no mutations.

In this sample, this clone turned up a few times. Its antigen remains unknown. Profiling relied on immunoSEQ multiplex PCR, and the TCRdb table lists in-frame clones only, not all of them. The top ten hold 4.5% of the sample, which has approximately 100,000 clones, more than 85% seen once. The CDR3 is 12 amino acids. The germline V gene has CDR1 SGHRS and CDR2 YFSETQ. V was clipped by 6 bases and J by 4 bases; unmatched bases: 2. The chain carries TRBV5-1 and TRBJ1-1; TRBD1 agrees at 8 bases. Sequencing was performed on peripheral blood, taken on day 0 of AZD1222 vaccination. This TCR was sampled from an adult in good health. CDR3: CASTDRGTEAFF. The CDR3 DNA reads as TGCGCCAGCACCGACAGGGGCACTGAAGCTTTCTTT.